The sequence of this T cell receptor beta chain was determined in a study of blood T cell repertoires in COVID-19. Per the study methods: Amplification of reference gene primers was used by the study to estimate nucleated cell counts. Here immunoSEQ multiplex PCR was the method, and the copy in TCRdb shows in-frame clones only, minus some. V, J and clone size were drawn from that table, and D and trimming were deduced from the DNA. Of 80,000 to 130,000 clones in the sample, 80% to 95% were seen once. Looked up from germline, CDR1 is GTSNPN and CDR2 is SVGIG (reference sequence). V was shortened by 3 bases and J by 1 base, with 16 bases between the two germline ends. This CDR3 has 16 amino acids.

The sequenced sample consisted of peripheral blood. The rearrangement joins TRBV30 to TRBJ1-3, with TRBD1 as a possible D gene (6 bases). The source is a man in his 60s with acute or convalescent COVID-19. In DNA, the CDR3 is TGTGCCTGGAGCGCAATAGGGACACGTTCTGGAAACACCATATATTTT. This sequence encodes CAWSAIGTRSGNTIYF.